A single sample is the source of the 22 T cell receptor beta chains below, sequenced in a study of cytomegalovirus exposure and HLA in healthy donors. PCR used 60 Vbeta primers and 13 Jbeta primers. Assay used: immunoSEQ multiplex PCR; TCRdb lists only in-frame clones, some missing. The table lists about 120,000 clones, 75% to 90% of them singletons. Sample: PBMCs. These receptors were collected from a middle-aged man in good health and CMV-seronegative.

The chain links TRBV28 to TRBJ2-1, with a tentative D call TRBD2 (6 bases). Germline CDR1 reads MDHEN; CDR2 reads SYDVKM. This CDR3 is built from 16 residues. V was trimmed by 6 bases and J by 3 bases, leaving 18 bases between them. The DNA of the CDR3 is TGTGCCAGCAGCCTGGTATCGGGACTGAACTACAATGAGCAGTTCTTC. Encoded protein: CASSLVSGLNYNEQFF. The variable domain in full, with the rest retrieved from reference TRBV28 and TRBJ2-1, is DVKVTQSSRYLVKRTGEKVFLECVQDMDHENMFWYRQDPGLGLRLIYFSYDVKMKEKGDIPEGYSVSREKKERFSLILESASTNQTSMYLCASSLVSGLNYNEQFFGPGTRLTVL.

The CDR3 DNA reads as TGCGCCAGCAGCCCACCAGAAGGCTTGGGGGGGCTCCCCTACGAGCAGTACTTC. Amino acids: CASSPPEGLGGLPYEQYF. The J gene is TRBJ2-7, the V gene TRBV5-1, with D possibly TRBD2 on 7 matching bases. The V and J ends lost 4 bases and 2 bases respectively, with 25 bases between them. This CDR3 is 18 amino acids long. The germline V gene encodes CDR1 SGHRS and CDR2 YFSETQ.

J is TRBJ2-3 and V is TRBV5-3, with 7 bases lining up with TRBD1. TRBV5-3 is an ORF, and what it does is uncertain. This CDR3 spans 14 amino acids. V lost 5 bases and J lost 5; bases outside the gene matches: 8. CDR3 nucleotide sequence: TGTGCCAGAAGGGGGAACAGGGGTGGAGATACGCAGTATTTT. As protein: CARRGNRGGDTQYF.

V usage is TRBV28 and J usage is TRBJ2-7; D ambiguous. The length of the CDR3 is 10 residues. Germline CDR1 reads MDHEN; CDR2 reads SYDVKM. V was trimmed by 5 bases and J by 4 bases, leaving 3 bases between them. CDR3 coding DNA: TGTGCCAGCAGTACTTACGAGCAGTACTTC. It is translated as CASSTYEQYF.

The chain has TRBV7-9 and TRBJ2-7; D gene ambiguous. Germline V lookup: CDR1 SEHNR, CDR2 FQNEAQ (reference sequence). The CDR3 covers 11 residues. V was trimmed by 4 bases and J by 2 bases, leaving 3 bases between them. The CDR3 DNA is TGTGCCAGCAGCTCAGCCTACGAGCAGTACTTC. It is translated as CASSSAYEQYF. Variable domain in full (rest from reference TRBV7-9 and TRBJ2-7): DTGVSQNPRHKITKRGQNVTFRCDPISEHNRLYWYRQTLGQGPEFLTYFQNEAQLEKSRLLSDRFSAERPKGSFSTLEIQRTEQGDSAMYLCASSSAYEQYFGPGTRLTVT.

This clone was seen a handful of times. This chain joins TRBV5-1 and TRBJ1-2; D call uncertain. This CDR3 has 12 residues. V was clipped by 2 bases and J by 4 bases, with 6 bases between them. The germline CDR1 and CDR2 sequences are SGHRS and YFSETQ. For the CDR3, the DNA is TGCGCCAGCAGCTTCGGGAGCTATGGCTACACCTTC. Its protein is CASSFGSYGYTF.

V is TRBV27 and J is TRBJ2-7; 9 positions agree with TRBD2. Looked up from germline, CDR1 is MNHEY and CDR2 is SMNVEV (reference sequence). V lost 5 bases and J lost 2; bases outside the gene matches: 10. The CDR3 is made up of 16 amino acids. The CDR3 is CASSPALQRGAYEQYF. In DNA, the CDR3 is TGTGCCAGCAGTCCCGCGCTCCAGCGGGGGGCCTACGAGCAGTACTTC.

V gene TRBV7-9 combines with J gene TRBJ2-7; perhaps TRBD2 as D (6 bases). CDR1 is SEHNR, CDR2 FQNEAQ, per germline (reference sequence). V lost 0 bases, J lost 2 bases, and 17 bases lay in between. CDR3 length: 17 amino acids. The CDR3 is CASSLAGDSRGAYEQYF. Here the CDR3 DNA reads TGTGCCAGCAGCTTAGCGGGAGACTCGCGGGGAGCCTACGAGCAGTACTTC. The full variable domain, completed using reference TRBV7-9 and TRBJ2-7, is DTGVSQNPRHKITKRGQNVTFRCDPISEHNRLYWYRQTLGQGPEFLTYFQNEAQLEKSRLLSDRFSAERPKGSFSTLEIQRTEQGDSAMYLCASSLAGDSRGAYEQYFGPGTRLTVT.

J is TRBJ2-7 and V is TRBV10-3, with D perhaps TRBD1 (5 bases). CDR3 length: 15 amino acids. Germline-derived CDR1 and CDR2 are ENHRY and SYGVKD. V lost 1 base to trimming and J lost 5 bases, with 15 bases between them. CDR3 DNA sequence: TGTGCCATCAGTGAGTATCAGGGCACCAACGACGAGCAGTACTTC. This encodes CAISEYQGTNDEQYF.

In DNA form, the CDR3 reads TGTGCCAGCAGCCGTTTCAGCGGGACTGCTCAGTACGAGCAGTACTTC. It translates to CASSRFSGTAQYEQYF. The V and J genes are TRBV7-8 and TRBJ2-7, with 7 bases fitting TRBD2. Germline V lookup: CDR1 SGHVS, CDR2 FQNEAQ. The CDR3 has 16 residues. The trim removed 5 bases at V and 4 bases at J, leaving 14 bases unmatched.

This chain uses TRBV7-8 with TRBJ1-1; 7 bases match TRBD1. Trimming cost V 2 bases and J 5 bases; bases outside gene matches: 5. This CDR3 region has 14 residues. Germline loops: CDR1 SGHVS, CDR2 FQNEAQ. This chain's CDR3 is CASSLIQGMTEAFF. The DNA for the CDR3 is TGTGCCAGCAGCTTAATACAGGGGATGACTGAAGCTTTCTTT. The variable domain in full, with the rest retrieved from reference TRBV7-8 and TRBJ1-1, is GAGVSQSPRYKVAKRGQDVALRCDPISGHVSLFWYQQALGQGPEFLTYFQNEAQLDKSGLPSDRFFAERPEGSVSTLKIQRTQQEDSAVYLCASSLIQGMTEAFFGQGTRLTVV.

The chain is built from TRBV9 and TRBJ2-3; 15 bases agree with TRBD2. Looked up from germline, CDR1 is SGDLS and CDR2 is YYNGEE. The trim removed 4 bases at V and 4 bases at J, leaving 13 bases unmatched. The length of the CDR3 is 19 residues. CDR3 nucleotides: TGTGCCAGCAGCTACGGACTAGCGGGAGGGCCTTACCCCCCAGATACGCAGTATTTT. This codes for CASSYGLAGGPYPPDTQYF.

CDR3 residues: CASSPDAQAGPYEQYF. The CDR3 nucleotides read TGTGCCAGCAGCCCTGATGCCCAAGCGGGACCCTACGAGCAGTACTTC. V is TRBV5-6 and J is TRBJ2-7; 7 bases match TRBD2. This CDR3 is built from 16 residues. V shed 4 bases, J shed 2 bases, and the junction held 12 bases outside the gene matches. CDR1 is SGHDT, CDR2 YYEEEE, per germline.

V gene TRBV30 combines with J gene TRBJ1-3; TRBD1 matches 11 bases. The CDR3 has 15 amino acids. After removal of 7 bases from V and 0 bases from J, the junction contained 5 bases not matched to a gene. Germline values: CDR1 GTSNPN, CDR2 SVGIG (reference sequence). The CDR3 spells CAYSGTGGSGNTIYF. The CDR3 nucleotides are TGTGCCTATTCCGGGACAGGGGGCTCTGGAAACACCATATATTTT.

This chain connects TRBV18 to TRBJ2-5; 9 bases match TRBD2. Germline CDR1 KGHSH, CDR2 LQKENI. J was trimmed by 11 bases and V by 2 bases; bases with no gene match: 15. This CDR3 contains 16 residues. The CDR3 DNA follows: TGTGCCAGCTCACCAAGAACAGAGACTAGCGGCAGGGAGCAGTACTTC. Its translation: CASSPRTETSGREQYF.

The rearrangement joins TRBV5-1 to TRBJ2-1; 8 bases map to TRBD2. There are 14 residues in the CDR3. Trimming removed 5 bases from V and 9 bases from J; junction bases left unmatched: 10. Germline CDR1 reads SGHRS; CDR2 reads YFSETQ. CDR3 in amino acids: CASSEASGFSEQFF. Here the CDR3 DNA reads TGCGCCAGCAGTGAGGCTAGCGGGTTTTCTGAGCAGTTCTTC.

The rearrangement uses TRBV27 and TRBJ2-7; D might be TRBD1 (5 bases). V lost 5 bases and J lost 3, with 14 bases in between. The germline CDR1 and CDR2 sequences are MNHEY and SMNVEV (reference sequence). This CDR3 comprises 14 residues. The CDR3, as DNA: TGTGCCAGCAGTGTAAGGACAAGAGGCTACGAGCAGTACTTC. Encoded protein: CASSVRTRGYEQYF.

The chain uses TRBV7-2 and TRBJ2-7, with D unresolved. V lost 3 bases and J lost 0, with 3 bases in between. The CDR3 totals 12 residues. In germline, CDR1 is SGHTA, CDR2 FQGNSA. CDR3 in amino acids: CASSFGSYEQYF. The CDR3 bases are TGTGCCAGCAGCTTCGGCTCCTACGAGCAGTACTTC.

In its sample, this clone was seen a few times. The J gene is TRBJ1-4, the V gene TRBV21-1; whether TRBD1, the table's D call, matches the DNA was not checked. TRBV21-1 is recorded as a pseudogene. CDR3 size: 15 residues. CDR3 DNA: TGTGCCAGCAGCTTGTTGGGGCCCACTAATGAAAAACTGTTTTTT. Protein: CASSLLGPTNEKLFF.

CDR3 in amino acids: CASSLSGSQYNEQFF. CDR3 DNA sequence: TGTGCCAGCAGCCTGAGCGGGAGCCAGTACAATGAGCAGTTCTTC. This chain links TRBV9 with TRBJ2-1; 8 bases match TRBD2. CDR3 length equals 15 residues. Germline trimming cut 4 bases from V and 4 bases from J; bases unmatched to any gene: 7. The germline gives CDR1 SGDLS, CDR2 YYNGEE.

The chain uses TRBV19 and TRBJ2-5; tentatively, D is TRBD1 (6 bases). Germline V CDR1 and CDR2: LNHDA, SQIVND (reference sequence). The CDR3 runs to 16 residues. Between the trimmed V and J ends, which lost 6 bases and 1 base, there was a span of 18 bases. The CDR3 DNA reads TGTGCCAGTAGCCCTGGGGTCCGACAGGTCCAAGAGACCCAGTACTTC. As protein: CASSPGVRQVQETQYF.

The genes are TRBV9 and TRBJ2-1, with D possibly TRBD2 on 6 matching bases. There are 15 residues in the CDR3. CDR1 and CDR2 (germline): SGDLS, YYNGEE. V was pared by 0 bases and J by 8 bases, with 15 bases between. CDR3 DNA: TGTGCCAGCAGCGTAGAGTCCCGGGACTCCGATGAGCAGTTCTTC. Protein product: CASSVESRDSDEQFF. The entire variable domain, with the rest obtained from reference TRBV9 and TRBJ2-1, is as follows: DSGVTQTPKHLITATGQRVTLRCSPRSGDLSVYWYQQSLDQGLQFLIQYYNGEERAKGNILERFSAQQFPDLHSELNLSSLELGDSALYFCASSVESRDSDEQFFGPGTRLTVL.